These 21 T cell receptor beta chains were sequenced from one sample in a study of CXCR3-negative and CXCR3-positive naive CD8 T cells. UMI-labeled TRB cDNA libraries were prepared by 5' RACE. Using the 5' RACE reads, TCRdb records one entry per CDR3 protein without DNA. The table gives under 50,000 distinct CDR3 sequences; the top ten clones make up roughly 2.3% of it. Sequencing input: naive CXCR3- CD8+ T cells from blood. The subset is: CD45RO-CCR7+CD27+CD95- naive CD8+ T cells lacking CXCR3 (TNR3-). The receptors were sampled from a human donor in good health. Some clones in this sample may be carry-over from other donors' samples.

CDR3 loop: CASSDSLGTSKQFF. The chain links TRBV6-4 to TRBJ2-1; TCRdb selects TRBD2, and the lack of DNA leaves this call unchecked. Germline loops: CDR1 MRHNA, CDR2 SNTAGT. The length of the CDR3 is 14 residues.

This chain uses TRBV27 with TRBJ1-2; the TCRdb call, TRBD1, lacks DNA for checking. The germline V gene encodes CDR1 MNHEY and CDR2 SMNVEV (reference sequence). The CDR3 runs to 15 residues. CDR3 amino acids: CASSLTGGENYGYTF.

This chain connects TRBV6-5 to TRBJ2-1; the D call from TCRdb, TRBD2, cannot be confirmed without DNA. The germline gives CDR1 MNHEY, CDR2 SVGAGI. The CDR3 extends over 15 amino acids. CDR3 residues: CASTRAGGPFNEQFF.

The chain couples TRBV29-1 to TRBJ1-1. Germline CDR1 is SQVTM and CDR2 is ANQGSEA. The CDR3 runs 12 residues. This CDR3 reads CSAPTVGTEAFF.

The gene calls are TRBV5-6 and TRBJ2-4; TCRdb's D call, TRBD1, is unchecked because there is no DNA. From germline, CDR1 is SGHDT and CDR2 YYEEEE. CDR3 length: 19 amino acids. The CDR3 reads CASSFLMGQDTKAKNIQYF.

This chain connects TRBV7-3 to TRBJ2-1; there is no DNA to check the TCRdb D call of TRBD2. Germline V lookup: CDR1 SGHTA, CDR2 FQGTGA. The CDR3 spans 15 residues. The CDR3 sequence: CASSRSGVTYNEQFF. The full variable domain, completed using reference TRBV7-3 and TRBJ2-1, is GAGVSQTPSNKVTEKGKYVELRCDPISGHTALYWYRQSLGQGPEFLIYFQGTGAADDSGLPNDRFFAVRPEGSVSTLKIQRTERGDSAVYLCASSRSGVTYNEQFFGPGTRLTVL.

This rearrangement joins TRBV29-1 to TRBJ2-7; the D call of TRBD1 rests on TCRdb alone, since no DNA is present to check it. Germline assignment: CDR1 SQVTM and CDR2 ANQGSEA. CDR3 length: 12 amino acids. CDR3 in amino acids: CSAQQGTYEQYF.

The chain carries TRBV29-1 and TRBJ1-1. Germline CDR1 SQVTM, CDR2 ANQGSEA. The CDR3 contains 12 residues. CDR3 region: CIGQVMNTEAFF.

The chain uses TRBV29-1 and TRBJ2-7. In germline, CDR1 is SQVTM, CDR2 ANQGSEA. The CDR3 consists of 12 residues. CDR3 residues: CSVEQGGHEQYF.

V usage is TRBV28 and J usage is TRBJ2-7; TCRdb's assignment of TRBD1 cannot be checked, as there is no DNA. The germline CDR1 and CDR2 sequences are MDHEN and SYDVKM. There are 14 residues in the CDR3. CDR3 sequence reads: CASRRRDRYYEQYF. Using reference TRBV28 and TRBJ2-7 for the parts outside the CDR3, the full variable domain is DVKVTQSSRYLVKRTGEKVFLECVQDMDHENMFWYRQDPGLGLRLIYFSYDVKMKEKGDIPEGYSVSREKKERFSLILESASTNQTSMYLCASRRRDRYYEQYFGPGTRLTVT.

J is TRBJ2-5 and V is TRBV27. This CDR3 is built from 14 residues. CDR1 and CDR2 from the germline V gene are MNHEY and SMNVEV (reference sequence). The chain's CDR3 is CASSSWEAQETQYF.

The chain joins TRBV14 to TRBJ2-1. The CDR3 runs to 13 residues. CDR1 is SGHDN, CDR2 FVKESK, per germline. CDR3 amino acids: CASSQLLYNEQFF.

This chain's CDR3 is CSVEGTGGGYTF. This chain connects TRBV29-1 to TRBJ1-2; TCRdb calls TRBD1, which cannot be checked without DNA. In germline, CDR1 is SQVTM, CDR2 ANQGSEA. This CDR3 spans 12 amino acids.

CDR3 sequence reads: CAIPGQGINNEQFF. The V gene is TRBV15, the J gene TRBJ2-1; TCRdb gives TRBD1 as the D gene, but with no DNA this cannot be confirmed. Germline CDR1 and CDR2: LNHNV and YYDKDF (reference sequence). This CDR3 is built from 14 residues.

The chain employs TRBV27 and TRBJ2-1; without DNA, the TCRdb call of TRBD2 cannot be checked. CDR3 size: 16 residues. Germline CDR1 MNHEY, CDR2 SMNVEV (reference sequence). CDR3 sequence reads: CASSLWTSGAYNEQFF.

V is TRBV18 and J is TRBJ2-3; the TCRdb call, TRBD1, lacks DNA for checking. The CDR3 covers 15 residues. The germline V gene encodes CDR1 KGHSH and CDR2 LQKENI. The CDR3 sequence is CASSPRDRETDTQYF.

This rearrangement joins TRBV12-3 or TRBV12-4 to TRBJ2-5; TCRdb lists TRBD1, though no DNA is available to test this call. The CDR3 sequence is 12 residues long. The CDR3 sequence is CASSLGVETQYF.

CDR3 in amino acids: CSVEGVGSSEQYF. The chain joins TRBV29-1 to TRBJ2-7. CDR1 and CDR2 from the germline V gene are SQVTM and ANQGSEA. The CDR3 is 13 residues long.

The V and J genes are TRBV27 and TRBJ2-1; TCRdb designates TRBD1, a call that cannot be tested without DNA. Germline V gene sequence: CDR1 MNHEY, CDR2 SMNVEV (reference sequence). The CDR3 extends over 14 amino acids. CDR3 region: CASSLAGGPGEQFF.

V gene TRBV27 combines with J gene TRBJ1-3; lacking DNA, the TRBD1 call made by TCRdb goes unchecked. This CDR3 has 14 residues. Germline values: CDR1 MNHEY, CDR2 SMNVEV (reference sequence). The CDR3 reads CASSPLSSGNTIYF.

The chain links TRBV27 to TRBJ2-7. The CDR3 spans 15 residues. CDR1 and CDR2 from the germline V gene are MNHEY and SMNVEV (reference sequence). CDR3 protein: CASSYKLSAYYEQYF.